The clone carrying this TCR beta chain was counted ten times or more. Its antigen remains unknown. The sample belongs to a study of neurological immune-mediated disorders. The germline gives CDR1 SGHRS, CDR2 YFSETQ. Trimming took 1 base from V and 4 from J; bases not matched to a gene: 7. The CDR3 sequence is 16 residues long. One entry per CDR3 protein, called by TCRdb with MiXCR from the 5' RACE reads. The sample includes tens of thousands of distinct CDR3 sequences, 2% to 2.5% seen only once; the top ten take roughly 2.3%. The study's findings and limits: In multiple sclerosis patients, the repertoire cluster was unrelated to clinical or MRI findings.

The TCR was taken from a man aged 45 to 65 with multiple sclerosis. The J gene is TRBJ2-5, the V gene TRBV5-1, with 10 bases lining up with TRBD2. Material for sequencing was PBMCs. The CDR3 region has the DNA TGCGCCAGCAGCTTGAGGACTAGCGGCGAGGGAGAGACCCAGTACTTC. The encoded protein is CASSLRTSGEGETQYF.